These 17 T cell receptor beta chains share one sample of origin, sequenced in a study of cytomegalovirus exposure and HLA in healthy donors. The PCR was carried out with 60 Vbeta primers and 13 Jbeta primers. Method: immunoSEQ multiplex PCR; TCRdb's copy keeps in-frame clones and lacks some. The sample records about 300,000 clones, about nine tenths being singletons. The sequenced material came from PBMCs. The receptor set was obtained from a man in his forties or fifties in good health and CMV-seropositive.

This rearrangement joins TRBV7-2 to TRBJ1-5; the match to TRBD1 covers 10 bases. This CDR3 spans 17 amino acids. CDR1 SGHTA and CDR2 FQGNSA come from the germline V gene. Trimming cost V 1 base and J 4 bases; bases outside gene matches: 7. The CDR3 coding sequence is TGTGCCAGCAGCTTAGTAGGGACAGGGGCCGTTAATCAGCCCCAGCATTTT. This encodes CASSLVGTGAVNQPQHF.

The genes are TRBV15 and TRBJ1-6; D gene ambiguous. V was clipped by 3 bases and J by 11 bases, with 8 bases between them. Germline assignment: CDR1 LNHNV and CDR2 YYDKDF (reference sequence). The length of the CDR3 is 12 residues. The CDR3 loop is CATSSGPPPLHF. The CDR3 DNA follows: TGTGCCACCAGCAGTGGCCCCCCACCCCTCCACTTT. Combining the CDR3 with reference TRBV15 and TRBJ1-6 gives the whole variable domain DAMVIQNPRYQVTQFGKPVTLSCSQTLNHNVMYWYQQKSSQAPKLLFHYYDKDFNNEADTPDNFQSRRPNTSFCFLDIRSPGLGDTAMYLCATSSGPPPLHFGNGTRLTVT.

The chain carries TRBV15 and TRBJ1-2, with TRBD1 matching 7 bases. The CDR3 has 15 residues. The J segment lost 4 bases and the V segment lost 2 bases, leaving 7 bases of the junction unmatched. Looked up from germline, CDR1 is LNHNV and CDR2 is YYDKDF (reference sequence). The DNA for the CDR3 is TGTGCCACCAGCAGACCAGGACAGGCACCCTATGGCTACACCTTC. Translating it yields CATSRPGQAPYGYTF.

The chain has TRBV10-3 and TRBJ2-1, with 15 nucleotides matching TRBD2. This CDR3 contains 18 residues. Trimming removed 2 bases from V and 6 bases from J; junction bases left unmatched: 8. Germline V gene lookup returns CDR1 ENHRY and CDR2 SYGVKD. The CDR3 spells CAISEPYGLAGGPNEQFF. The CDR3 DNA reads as TGTGCCATCAGTGAGCCCTACGGACTAGCGGGAGGGCCCAATGAGCAGTTCTTC.

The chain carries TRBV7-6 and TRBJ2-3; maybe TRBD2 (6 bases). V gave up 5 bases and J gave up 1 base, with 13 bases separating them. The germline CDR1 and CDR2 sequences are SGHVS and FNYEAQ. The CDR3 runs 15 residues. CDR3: CASSPFREGTDTQYF. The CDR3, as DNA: TGTGCCAGCAGCCCCTTTAGGGAGGGCACAGATACGCAGTATTTT.

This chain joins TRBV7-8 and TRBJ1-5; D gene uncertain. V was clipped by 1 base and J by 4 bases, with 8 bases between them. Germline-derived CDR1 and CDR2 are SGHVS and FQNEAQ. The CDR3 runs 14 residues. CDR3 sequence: CASSLVQTNQPQHF. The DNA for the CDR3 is TGTGCCAGCAGCTTAGTACAGACAAATCAGCCCCAGCATTTT.

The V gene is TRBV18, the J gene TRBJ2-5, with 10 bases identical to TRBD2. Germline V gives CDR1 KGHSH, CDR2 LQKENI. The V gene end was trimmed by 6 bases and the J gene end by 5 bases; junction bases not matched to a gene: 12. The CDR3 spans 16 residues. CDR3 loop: CASSGGSGRNRETQYF. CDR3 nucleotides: TGTGCCAGCTCCGGAGGTAGCGGGAGGAATCGGGAGACCCAGTACTTC. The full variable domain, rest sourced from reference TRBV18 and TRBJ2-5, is NAGVMQNPRHLVRRRGQEARLRCSPMKGHSHVYWYRQLPEEGLKFMVYLQKENIIDESGMPKERFSAEFPKEGPSILRIQQVVRGDSAAYFCASSGGSGRNRETQYFGPGTRLLVL.

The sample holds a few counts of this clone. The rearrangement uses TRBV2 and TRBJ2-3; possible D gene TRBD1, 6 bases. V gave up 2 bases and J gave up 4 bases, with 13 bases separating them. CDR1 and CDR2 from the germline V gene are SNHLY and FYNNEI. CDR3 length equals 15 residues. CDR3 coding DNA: TGTGCCAGCAGTGAACAGGGGTCGGTGGCAGATACGCAGTATTTT. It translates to CASSEQGSVADTQYF.

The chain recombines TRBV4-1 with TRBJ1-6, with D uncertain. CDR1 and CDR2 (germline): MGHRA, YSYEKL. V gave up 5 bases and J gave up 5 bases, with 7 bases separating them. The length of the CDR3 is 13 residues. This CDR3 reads CASSSLDNSPLHF. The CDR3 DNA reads TGCGCCAGCAGCTCACTAGATAATTCACCCCTCCACTTT.

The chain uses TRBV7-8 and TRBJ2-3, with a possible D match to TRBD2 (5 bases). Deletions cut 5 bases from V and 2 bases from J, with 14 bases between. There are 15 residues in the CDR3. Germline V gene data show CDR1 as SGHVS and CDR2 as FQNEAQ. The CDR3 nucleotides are TGTGCCAGCAGCCCAATCTACGGGGACACAGATACGCAGTATTTT. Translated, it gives CASSPIYGDTDTQYF.

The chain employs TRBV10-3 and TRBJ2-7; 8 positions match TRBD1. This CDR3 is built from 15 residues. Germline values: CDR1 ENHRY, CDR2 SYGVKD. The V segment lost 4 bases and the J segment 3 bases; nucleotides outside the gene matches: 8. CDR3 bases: TGTGCCATCAGTGCCCTGGACAGGGAAGTCTACGAGCAGTACTTC. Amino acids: CAISALDREVYEQYF.

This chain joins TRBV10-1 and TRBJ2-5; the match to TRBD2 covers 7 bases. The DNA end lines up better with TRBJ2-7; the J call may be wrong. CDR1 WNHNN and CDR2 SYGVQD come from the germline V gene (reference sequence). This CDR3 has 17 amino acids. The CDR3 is CASSGGTGGRMSNEQYF. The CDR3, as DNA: TGCGCCAGCAGTGGGGGGACGGGCGGGAGAATGAGCAACGAGCAGTACTTC.

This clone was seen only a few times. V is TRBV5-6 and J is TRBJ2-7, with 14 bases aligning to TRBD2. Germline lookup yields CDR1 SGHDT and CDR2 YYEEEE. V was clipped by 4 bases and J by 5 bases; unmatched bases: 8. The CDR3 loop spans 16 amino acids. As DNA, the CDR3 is TGTGCCAGCAGCGCCGGGACTAGCGGGAGACTCGACGAGCAGTACTTC. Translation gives CASSAGTSGRLDEQYF.

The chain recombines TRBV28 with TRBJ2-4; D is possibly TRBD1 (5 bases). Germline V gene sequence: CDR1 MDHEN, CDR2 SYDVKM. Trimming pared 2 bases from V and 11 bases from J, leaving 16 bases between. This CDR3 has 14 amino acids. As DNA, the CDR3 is TGTGCCAGCAGTTTAATGAAGCGCCAAGGGGTTCAGTACTTC. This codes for CASSLMKRQGVQYF.

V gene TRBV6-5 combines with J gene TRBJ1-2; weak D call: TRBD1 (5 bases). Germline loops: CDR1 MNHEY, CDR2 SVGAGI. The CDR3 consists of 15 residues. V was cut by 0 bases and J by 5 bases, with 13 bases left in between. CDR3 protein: CASSYSIGRAYGYTF. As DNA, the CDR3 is TGTGCCAGCAGTTACTCGATCGGCAGGGCTTATGGCTACACCTTC.

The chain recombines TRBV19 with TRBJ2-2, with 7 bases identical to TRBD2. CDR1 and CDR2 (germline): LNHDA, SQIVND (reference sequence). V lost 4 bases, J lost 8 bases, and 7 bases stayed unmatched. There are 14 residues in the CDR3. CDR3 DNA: TGTGCCAGTAGTAGCCTAGCGGAGGGGGGGGAGCTGTTTTTT. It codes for CASSSLAEGGELFF.

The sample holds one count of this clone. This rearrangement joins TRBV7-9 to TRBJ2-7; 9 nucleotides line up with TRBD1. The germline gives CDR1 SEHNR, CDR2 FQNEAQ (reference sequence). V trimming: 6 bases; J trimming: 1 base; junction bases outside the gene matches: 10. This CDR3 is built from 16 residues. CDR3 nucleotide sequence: TGTGCCAGCAGTCCTGGCCGGGACAGGGATTCCTACGAGCAGTACTTC. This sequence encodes CASSPGRDRDSYEQYF.